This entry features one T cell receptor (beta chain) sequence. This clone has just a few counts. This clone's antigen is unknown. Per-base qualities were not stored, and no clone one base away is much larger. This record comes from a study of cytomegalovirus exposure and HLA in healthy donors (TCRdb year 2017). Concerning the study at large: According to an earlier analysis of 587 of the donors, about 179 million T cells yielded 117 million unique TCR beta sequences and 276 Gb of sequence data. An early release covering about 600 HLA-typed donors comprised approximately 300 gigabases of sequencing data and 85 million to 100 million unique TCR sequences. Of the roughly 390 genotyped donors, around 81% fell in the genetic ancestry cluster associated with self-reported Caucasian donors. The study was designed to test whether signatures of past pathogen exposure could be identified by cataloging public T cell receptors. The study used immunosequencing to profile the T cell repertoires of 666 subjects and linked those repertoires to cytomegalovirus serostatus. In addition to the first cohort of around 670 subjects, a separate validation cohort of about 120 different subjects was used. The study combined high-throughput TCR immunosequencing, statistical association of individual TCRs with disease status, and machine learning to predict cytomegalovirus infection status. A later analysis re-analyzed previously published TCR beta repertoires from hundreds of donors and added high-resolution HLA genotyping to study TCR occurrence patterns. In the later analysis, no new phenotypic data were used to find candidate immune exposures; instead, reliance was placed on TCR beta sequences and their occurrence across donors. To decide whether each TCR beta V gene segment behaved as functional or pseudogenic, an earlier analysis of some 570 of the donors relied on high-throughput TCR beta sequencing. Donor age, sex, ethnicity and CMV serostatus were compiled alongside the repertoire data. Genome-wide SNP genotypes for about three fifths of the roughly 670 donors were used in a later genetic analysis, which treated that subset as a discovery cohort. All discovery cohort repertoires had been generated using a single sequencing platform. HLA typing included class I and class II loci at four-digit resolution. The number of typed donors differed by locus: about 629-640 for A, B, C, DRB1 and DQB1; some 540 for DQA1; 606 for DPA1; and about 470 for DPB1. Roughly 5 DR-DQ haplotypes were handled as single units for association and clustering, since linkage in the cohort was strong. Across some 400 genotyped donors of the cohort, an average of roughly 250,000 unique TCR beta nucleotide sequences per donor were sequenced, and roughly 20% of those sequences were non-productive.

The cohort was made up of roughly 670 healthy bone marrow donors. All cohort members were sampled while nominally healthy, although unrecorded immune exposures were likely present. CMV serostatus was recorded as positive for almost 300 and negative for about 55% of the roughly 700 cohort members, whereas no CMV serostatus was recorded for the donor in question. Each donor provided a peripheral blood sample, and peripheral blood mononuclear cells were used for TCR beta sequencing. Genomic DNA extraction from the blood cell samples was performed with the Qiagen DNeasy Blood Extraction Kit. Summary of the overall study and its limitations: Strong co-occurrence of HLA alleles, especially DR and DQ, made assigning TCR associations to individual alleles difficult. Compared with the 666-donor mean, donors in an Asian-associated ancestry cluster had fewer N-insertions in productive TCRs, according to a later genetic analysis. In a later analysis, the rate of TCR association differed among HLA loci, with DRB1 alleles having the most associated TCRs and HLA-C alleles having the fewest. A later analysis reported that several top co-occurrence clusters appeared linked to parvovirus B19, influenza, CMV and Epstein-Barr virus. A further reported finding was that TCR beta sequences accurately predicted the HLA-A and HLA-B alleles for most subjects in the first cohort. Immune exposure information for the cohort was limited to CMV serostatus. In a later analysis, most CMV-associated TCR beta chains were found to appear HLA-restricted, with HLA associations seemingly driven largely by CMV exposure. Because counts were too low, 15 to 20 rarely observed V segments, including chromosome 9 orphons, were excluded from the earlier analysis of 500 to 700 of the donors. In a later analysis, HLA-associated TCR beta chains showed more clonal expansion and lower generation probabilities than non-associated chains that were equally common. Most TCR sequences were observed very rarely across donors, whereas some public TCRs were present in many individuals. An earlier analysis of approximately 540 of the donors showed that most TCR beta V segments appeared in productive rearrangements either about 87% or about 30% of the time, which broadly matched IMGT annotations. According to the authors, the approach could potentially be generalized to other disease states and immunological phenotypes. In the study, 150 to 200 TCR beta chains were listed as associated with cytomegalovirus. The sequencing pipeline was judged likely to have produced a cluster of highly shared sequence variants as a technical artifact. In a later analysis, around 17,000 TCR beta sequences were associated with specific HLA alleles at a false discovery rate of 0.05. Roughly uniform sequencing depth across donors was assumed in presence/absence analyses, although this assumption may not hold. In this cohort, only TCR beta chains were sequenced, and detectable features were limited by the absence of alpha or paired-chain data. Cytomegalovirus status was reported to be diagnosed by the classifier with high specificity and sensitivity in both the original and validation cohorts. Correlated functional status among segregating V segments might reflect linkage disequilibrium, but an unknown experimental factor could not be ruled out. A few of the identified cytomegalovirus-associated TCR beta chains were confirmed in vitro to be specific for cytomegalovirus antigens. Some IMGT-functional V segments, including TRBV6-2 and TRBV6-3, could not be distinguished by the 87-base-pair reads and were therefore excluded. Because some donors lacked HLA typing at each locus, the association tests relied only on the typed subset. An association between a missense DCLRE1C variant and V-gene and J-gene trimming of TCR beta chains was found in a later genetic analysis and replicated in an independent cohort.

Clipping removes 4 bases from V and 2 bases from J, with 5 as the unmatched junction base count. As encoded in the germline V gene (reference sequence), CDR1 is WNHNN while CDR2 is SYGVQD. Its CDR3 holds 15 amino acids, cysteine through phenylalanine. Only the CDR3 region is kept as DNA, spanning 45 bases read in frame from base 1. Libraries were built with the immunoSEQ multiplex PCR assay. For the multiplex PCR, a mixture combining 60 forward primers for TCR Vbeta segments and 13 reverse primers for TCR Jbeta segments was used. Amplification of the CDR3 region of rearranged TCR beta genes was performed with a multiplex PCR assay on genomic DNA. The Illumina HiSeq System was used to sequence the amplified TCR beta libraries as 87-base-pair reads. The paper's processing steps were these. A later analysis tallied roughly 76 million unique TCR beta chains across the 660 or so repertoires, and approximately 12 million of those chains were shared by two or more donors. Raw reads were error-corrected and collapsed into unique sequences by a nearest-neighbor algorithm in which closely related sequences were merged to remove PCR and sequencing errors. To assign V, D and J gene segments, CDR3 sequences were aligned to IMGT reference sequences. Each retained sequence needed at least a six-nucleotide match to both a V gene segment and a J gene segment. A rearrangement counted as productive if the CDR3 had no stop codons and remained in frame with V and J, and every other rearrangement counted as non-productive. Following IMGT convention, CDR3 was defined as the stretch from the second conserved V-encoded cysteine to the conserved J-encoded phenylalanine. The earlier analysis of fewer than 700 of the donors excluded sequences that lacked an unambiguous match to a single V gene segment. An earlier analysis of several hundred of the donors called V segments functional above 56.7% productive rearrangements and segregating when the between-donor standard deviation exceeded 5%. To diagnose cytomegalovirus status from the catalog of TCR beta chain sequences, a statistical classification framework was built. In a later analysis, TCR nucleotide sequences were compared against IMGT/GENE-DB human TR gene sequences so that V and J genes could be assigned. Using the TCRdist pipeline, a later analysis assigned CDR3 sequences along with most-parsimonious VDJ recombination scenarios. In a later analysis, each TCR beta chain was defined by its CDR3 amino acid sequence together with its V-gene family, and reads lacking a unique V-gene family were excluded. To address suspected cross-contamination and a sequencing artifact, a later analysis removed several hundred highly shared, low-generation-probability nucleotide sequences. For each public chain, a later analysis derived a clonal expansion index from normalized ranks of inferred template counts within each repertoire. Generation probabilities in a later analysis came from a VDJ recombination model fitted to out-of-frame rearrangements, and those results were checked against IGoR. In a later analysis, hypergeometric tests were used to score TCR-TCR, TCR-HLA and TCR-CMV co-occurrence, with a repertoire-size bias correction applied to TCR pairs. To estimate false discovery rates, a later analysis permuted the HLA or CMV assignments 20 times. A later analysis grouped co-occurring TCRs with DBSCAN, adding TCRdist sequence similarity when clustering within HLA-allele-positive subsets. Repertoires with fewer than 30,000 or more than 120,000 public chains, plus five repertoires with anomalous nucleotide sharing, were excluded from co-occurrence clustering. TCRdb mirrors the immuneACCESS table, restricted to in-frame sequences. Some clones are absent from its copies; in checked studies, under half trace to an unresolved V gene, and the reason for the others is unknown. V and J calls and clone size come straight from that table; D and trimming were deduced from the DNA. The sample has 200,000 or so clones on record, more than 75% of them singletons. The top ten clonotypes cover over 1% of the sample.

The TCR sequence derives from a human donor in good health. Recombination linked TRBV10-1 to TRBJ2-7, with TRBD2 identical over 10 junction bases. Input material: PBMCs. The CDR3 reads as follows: CASSGTSGRAYEQYF. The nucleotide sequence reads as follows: TGCGCCAGCAGTGGGACTAGCGGTAGAGCCTACGAGCAGTACTTC.